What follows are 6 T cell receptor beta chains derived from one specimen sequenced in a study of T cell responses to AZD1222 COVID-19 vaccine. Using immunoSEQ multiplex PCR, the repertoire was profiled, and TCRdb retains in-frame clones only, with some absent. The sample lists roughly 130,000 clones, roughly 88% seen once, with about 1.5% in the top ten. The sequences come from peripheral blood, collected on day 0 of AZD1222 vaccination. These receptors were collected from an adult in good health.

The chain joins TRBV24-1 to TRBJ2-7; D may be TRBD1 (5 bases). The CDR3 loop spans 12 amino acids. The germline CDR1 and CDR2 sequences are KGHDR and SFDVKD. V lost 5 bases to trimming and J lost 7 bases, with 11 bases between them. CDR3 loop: CATSASQAEQYF. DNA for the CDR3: TGTGCCACCAGTGCCTCACAGGCGGAGCAGTACTTC.

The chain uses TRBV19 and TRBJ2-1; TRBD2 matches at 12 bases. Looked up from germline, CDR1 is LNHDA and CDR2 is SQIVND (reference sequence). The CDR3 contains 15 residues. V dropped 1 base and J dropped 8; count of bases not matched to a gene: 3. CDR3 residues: CASSIASGRVYEQFF. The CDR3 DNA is TGTGCCAGTAGTATAGCTAGCGGGAGGGTCTATGAGCAGTTCTTC.

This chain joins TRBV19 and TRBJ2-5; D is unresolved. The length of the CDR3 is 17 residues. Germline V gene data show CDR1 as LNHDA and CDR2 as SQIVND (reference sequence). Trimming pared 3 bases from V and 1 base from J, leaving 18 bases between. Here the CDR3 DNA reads TGTGCCAGTAGTATTCGAGCTAGAACCAGTCCCCAAGAGACCCAGTACTTC. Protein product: CASSIRARTSPQETQYF.

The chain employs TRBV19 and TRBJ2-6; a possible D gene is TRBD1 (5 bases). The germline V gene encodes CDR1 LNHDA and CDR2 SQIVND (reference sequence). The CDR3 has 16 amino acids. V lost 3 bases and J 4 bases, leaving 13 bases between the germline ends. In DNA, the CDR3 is TGTGCCAGTAGTATCCTCAGGGAAACCGGGGCCAACGTCCTGACTTTC. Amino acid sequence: CASSILRETGANVLTF. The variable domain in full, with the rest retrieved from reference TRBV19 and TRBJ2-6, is DGGITQSPKYLFRKEGQNVTLSCEQNLNHDAMYWYRQDPGQGLRLIYYSQIVNDFQKGDIAEGYSVSREKKESFPLTVTSAQKNPTAFYLCASSILRETGANVLTFGAGSRLTVL.

The CDR3 loop is CASSPGVASGYEQFF. In DNA form, the CDR3 reads TGTGCCAGCAGTCCTGGCGTAGCTAGCGGATATGAGCAGTTCTTC. The genes are TRBV11-2 and TRBJ2-1, with 7 bases lining up with TRBD2. The ends lost 6 bases at V and 8 bases at J; junction bases unmatched: 13. CDR1 is SGHAT, CDR2 FQNNGV, per germline. The CDR3 covers 15 residues. The entire variable domain, with the rest obtained from reference TRBV11-2 and TRBJ2-1, is as follows: EAGVAQSPRYKIIEKRQSVAFWCNPISGHATLYWYQQILGQGPKLLIQFQNNGVVDDSQLPKDRFSAERLKGVDSTLKIQPAKLEDSAVYLCASSPGVASGYEQFFGPGTRLTVL.

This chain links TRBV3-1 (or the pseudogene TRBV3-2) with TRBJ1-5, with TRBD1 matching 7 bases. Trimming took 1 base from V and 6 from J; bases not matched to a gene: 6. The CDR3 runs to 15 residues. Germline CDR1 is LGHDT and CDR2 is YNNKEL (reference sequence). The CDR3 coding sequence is TGTGCCAGCAGCCAAGCCGACAGGGTCAGTCAGCCCCAGCATTTT. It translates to CASSQADRVSQPQHF.